Listed below are T cell receptor beta chains from one sample, sequenced in a study of T cells in Graves' hyperthyroidism and ophthalmopathy. MiXCR was run by TCRdb on the multiplex PCR reads, yielding one entry per CDR3 protein. The sample includes about 320,000 distinct CDR3 sequences, roughly 15% of them seen just once. Sequencing was performed on blood. The receptor source for this set is a man aged 25-45 years with Graves' hyperthyroidism. Each CDR3 is given without its conserved first and last residue. A D gene is named only where the DNA matches it firmly.

V gene,D gene,J gene,CDR3 protein
TRBV18,-,TRBJ1-1,ASSQDFRSQAF
TRBV6-2/TRBV6-3,TRBD1,TRBJ1-4,ASRLQGLNEKLF
TRBV2,-,TRBJ2-7,ASSALGGPYEQY
TRBV7-8,TRBD2,TRBJ2-1,ASSLETSGIPYNEQF
TRBV29-1,-,TRBJ2-7,SVEGPSGYEQY
TRBV3-1,TRBD1,TRBJ2-1,ASSPRGHEQF
TRBV11-3,-,TRBJ1-5,ASSPGGSGSNQPQH
TRBV19,-,TRBJ2-1,ASSIQPGVPYNEQF
TRBV6-2/TRBV6-3,TRBD1,TRBJ1-6,ASSYGRDSNSPLH
TRBV4-1,-,TRBJ2-7,ASSQDSGDEQY
TRBV5-8,-,TRBJ2-7,ASSLARRKGRSYEQY
TRBV12-3/TRBV12-4,TRBD2,TRBJ2-1,ASSFPAGGSNEQF
TRBV6-1,-,TRBJ2-1,ASSPSTRLNEQF
TRBV2,-,TRBJ1-1,ASSATNRGHTEAF
TRBV18,-,TRBJ2-2,ASSSQSQGRTGELF